The 14 T cell receptor beta chains below all came from one sample that was sequenced in a study of control samples from healthy donors and cancer patients. TCRdb keeps only in-frame clones here, not all; method: immunoSEQ multiplex PCR. The data show some 120,000 clones, 70% to 90% seen once. Sequenced sample: blood. The receptors were sampled from a woman between 65 and 79 years old in good health.

Here the CDR3 reads CASSQDGDGNTIYF. As DNA, the CDR3 is TGCGCCAGCAGCCAAGATGGGGACGGAAACACCATATATTTT. The chain carries TRBV4-3 and TRBJ1-3; D is perhaps TRBD1 (5 bases). This CDR3 has 14 amino acids. V was trimmed by 0 bases and J by 4 bases, leaving 7 bases between them. CDR1 is LGHNA, CDR2 YSLEER, per germline.

The chain carries TRBV11-2 and TRBJ1-1, with 8 bases aligning to TRBD1. CDR1 and CDR2 (germline): SGHAT, FQNNGV. The length of the CDR3 is 15 residues. Germline trimming cut 6 bases from V and 5 bases from J; bases unmatched to any gene: 11. CDR3 sequence reads: CASRPRTGWATEAFF. CDR3 DNA sequence: TGTGCCAGCAGACCTCGGACAGGGTGGGCGACTGAAGCTTTCTTT.

The chain carries TRBV6-2 or TRBV6-3 and TRBJ2-3; TRBD2 matches 11 bases. The J segment lost 5 bases and the V segment lost 2 bases, leaving 9 bases of the junction unmatched. Germline CDR1 and CDR2: MNHEY and SVGEGT. The CDR3 spans 17 residues. CDR3 sequence: CASSYLLAGGLQDTQYF. The CDR3 nucleotides are TGTGCCAGCAGTTACCTCTTAGCGGGGGGGCTGCAAGATACGCAGTATTTT.

This rearrangement joins TRBV2 to TRBJ1-6; 7 nucleotides match TRBD1. From germline, CDR1 is SNHLY and CDR2 FYNNEI. The CDR3 consists of 15 residues. The junction had 11 bases not matched to a gene; V was cut back by 6 bases and J by 9 bases. The CDR3 nucleotides read TGTGCCAGCAGCGGCCCGGGAGGGGGCACTTCACCCCTCCACTTT. Its protein product is CASSGPGGGTSPLHF.

The chain combines TRBV6-6 with TRBJ2-5; 11 positions match TRBD1. In germline, CDR1 is MNHNY, CDR2 SVGAGI (reference sequence). The CDR3 is made up of 16 amino acids. Losses at the gene ends were 4 bases for V and 4 bases for J; bases not matched to a gene: 8. This CDR3 is CASSLRTGGLSETQYF. The CDR3 DNA reads as TGTGCCAGCAGTTTGCGGACAGGGGGCTTATCAGAGACCCAGTACTTC.

The chain employs TRBV29-1 and TRBJ1-1, with 7 bases matching TRBD1. Unmatched junction bases numbered 9, after V lost 7 bases and J lost 4 bases. The germline V gene encodes CDR1 SQVTM and CDR2 ANQGSEA. The CDR3 is 13 amino acids. In DNA, the CDR3 is TGCAGCGCTCACAGGGGTGAGGGCACTGAAGCTTTCTTT. This translates into CSAHRGEGTEAFF.

The V and J genes are TRBV7-9 and TRBJ1-2; 9 bases agree with TRBD1. V lost 0 bases to trimming and J lost 5 bases; unmatched junction nucleotides: 4. Germline-derived CDR1 and CDR2 are SEHNR and FQNEAQ (reference sequence). The CDR3 is 15 amino acids. As DNA, the CDR3 is TGTGCCAGCAGCTTAGCCGGACAGGGGAGTTATGGCTACACCTTC. Translated, it gives CASSLAGQGSYGYTF.

The rearrangement uses TRBV5-4 and TRBJ1-1; the D gene is possibly TRBD1 (5 bases). The ends were cut back, 0 bases at V and 4 bases at J, with 10 bases in the middle. The CDR3 spans 14 residues. CDR1 is SGHNT and CDR2 is YYREEE in the germline V gene (reference sequence). CDR3 DNA: TGTGCCAGCAGCTTGGCGGGCAGGGCCACTGAAGCTTTCTTT. It is translated as CASSLAGRATEAFF.

V usage is TRBV19 and J usage is TRBJ1-4; D unresolved. This CDR3 has 17 amino acids. The germline CDR1 and CDR2 sequences are LNHDA and SQIVND (reference sequence). V lost 4 bases, J lost 8 bases, and 23 bases lay in between. CDR3: CASSTTSGRAAWEKLFF. CDR3 sequence (DNA): TGTGCCAGTAGTACCACGTCAGGACGGGCCGCCTGGGAAAAACTGTTTTTT.

The chain joins TRBV2 to TRBJ2-5, with 10 bases lining up with TRBD2. Germline CDR1 and CDR2: SNHLY and FYNNEI. Unmatched junction bases numbered 9, after V lost 3 bases and J lost 5 bases. This CDR3 region has 16 residues. This CDR3 reads CASSEISGGAGETQYF. The CDR3 DNA reads TGTGCCAGCAGTGAGATCAGCGGGGGGGCTGGGGAGACCCAGTACTTC. The complete variable domain, with remaining parts taken from reference TRBV2 and TRBJ2-5, reads EPEVTQTPSHQVTQMGQEVILRCVPISNHLYFYWYRQILGQKVEFLVSFYNNEISEKSEIFDDQFSVERPDGSNFTLKIRSTKLEDSAMYFCASSEISGGAGETQYFGPGTRLLVL.

The chain recombines TRBV11-2 with TRBJ1-5; D remains ambiguous. Germline CDR1 and CDR2: SGHAT and FQNNGV. Trimming shortened V by 2 bases and J by 4 bases, and 9 bases separated the two germline ends. The CDR3 runs 14 residues. The DNA for the CDR3 is TGTGCCAGCAGCTTAATGGGGTCTAATCAGCCCCAGCATTTT. Translation gives CASSLMGSNQPQHF.

Only a few counts were recorded for this clone. The genes are TRBV2 and TRBJ1-2, with a possible D match to TRBD1 (6 bases). Germline-derived CDR1 and CDR2 are SNHLY and FYNNEI. The CDR3 loop spans 12 amino acids. V was shortened by 9 bases and J by 5 bases, with 13 bases between the two germline ends. The CDR3 nucleotides are TGTGCCAGTGGGGGCGGAGCGTATGGCTACACCTTC. Translating gives CASGGGAYGYTF. The whole variable domain, filled in from reference TRBV2 and TRBJ1-2, reads EPEVTQTPSHQVTQMGQEVILRCVPISNHLYFYWYRQILGQKVEFLVSFYNNEISEKSEIFDDQFSVERPDGSNFTLKIRSTKLEDSAMYFCASGGGAYGYTFGSGTRLTVV.

Concerning this clone: Additional DNA sequences in this sample encode the identical CDR3. The chain combines TRBV12-3 or TRBV12-4 with TRBJ1-5, with a weak D call TRBD1 (5 bases). The CDR3 length is 13 residues. Trimming pared 6 bases from V and 2 bases from J, leaving 8 bases between. CDR3 in amino acids: CASRGQGNQPQHF. In DNA, the CDR3 is TGTGCCAGCAGGGGGCAGGGCAATCAGCCCCAGCATTTT.

The chain joins TRBV2 to TRBJ2-3; tentative D call: TRBD2 (7 bases). V was trimmed by 2 bases and J by 3 bases, leaving 15 bases between them. This CDR3 comprises 16 residues. Germline V lookup: CDR1 SNHLY, CDR2 FYNNEI. The CDR3 coding sequence is TGTGCCAGCAGTGAACTTGGGGGGGGGCCGACAGATACGCAGTATTTT. Translation gives CASSELGGGPTDTQYF.